This TCR beta chain was identified during a study of response to subunit inactivated influenza vaccine. MiXCR, run by TCRdb on the RT-PCR reads, gives a single entry per CDR3 protein. The sample consists of hundreds of thousands of distinct CDR3 sequences, 15% to 19% of them appearing once. General observations from the study: The study's authors posited that every seasonal influenza vaccination enlists few new T cells.

The germline CDR1 and CDR2 sequences are DFQATT and SNEGSKA (reference sequence). The CDR3 loop spans 15 amino acids. V was pared by 4 bases and J by 5 bases, with 7 bases of the junction left unmatched. This clonotype has a handful of counts. Its antigen is not identified. The origin of this receptor is a man aged 50 to 59 who received an inactivated influenza vaccine. The chain is built from TRBV20-1 and TRBJ2-1; TRBD2 aligns across 11 bases. Sequencing used PBMCs from blood, obtained 11 to 12 days after vaccination. CDR3 in amino acids: CSATQPGLADNEQFF. The DNA of the CDR3 is TGCAGTGCTACCCAACCGGGACTAGCGGACAATGAGCAGTTCTTC.